The sequence of this T cell receptor beta chain was determined in a study of blood T cells in healthy people across ages. With a J-beta primer mix and a sample-barcoded 5' primer, a second PCR ran roughly 7 to 11 cycles. Every sample produced at least 2.5 million CDR3-containing paired-end reads. Using its own MiXCR run on the 5' RACE reads, TCRdb lists one record per CDR3 protein. The table includes approximately 600,000 distinct CDR3 sequences, under 65% detected once. Whole-study findings and limits: Naive T cell percentage strongly correlated with TCR beta diversity.

Turning to this clonotype: Its antigen is unknown.

This receptor was identified in a man in his 60s in good health. The sequencing sample was made of blood.

In nucleotides, the CDR3 is TGTGCCATCAGTGGAGAAGTGGATTATAGGAGGGGACCCGTTCCCAACGTCCTGACTTTC. Amino acid sequence: CAISGEVDYRRGPVPNVLTF. The gene calls are TRBV10-3 and TRBJ2-6, with D possibly TRBD2 on 6 matching bases. This CDR3 has 20 amino acids. V lost 4 bases to trimming and J lost 8 bases, with 30 bases between them. Germline lookup yields CDR1 ENHRY and CDR2 SYGVKD.